These T cell receptor beta chains were read from a single sample in a study of beta chain features in type 1 diabetes. TCRdb's table, derived via immunoSEQ multiplex PCR, lists solely in-frame clones and lacks some. The sample has 400,000 to 600,000 clones, approximately 30% seen once. The material sequenced was naive CD4+ T cells from blood. These receptors originate from a man aged 18 to 35 in good health. The CDR3 runs from the conserved cysteine through the conserved F or W. A D gene is named only where the DNA matches it firmly. Clone size is stated in some rows and not others, as once, few, many or a class when expanded.

>17|.|TRBV29-1|.|TRBJ2-1
TGCAGCGTTGAAGGACAGGGAGGAGGGACCCTATACAATGAGCAGTTCTTC
CSVEGQGGGTLYNEQFF
>13|.|TRBV9|.|TRBJ2-3
TGTGCCAGCAGCAGGGATTTTCCAGATACGCAGTATTTT
CASSRDFPDTQYF
>18|few|TRBV10-3|TRBD2|TRBJ2-3
TGTGCCATCAGTGAGCCGATGGGTAGCGGGGGACTCACAGATACGCAGTATTTT
CAISEPMGSGGLTDTQYF
>14|.|TRBV4-2|.|TRBJ2-7
TGTGCCAGCAGCCAGGGTCCCTCAAACTACGAGCAGTACTTC
CASSQGPSNYEQYF
>14|.|TRBV29-1|TRBD2|TRBJ2-1
TGCAGCGTAGACGAGCGGGGCCGGATCAATGAGCAGTTCTTC
CSVDERGRINEQFF
>15|.|TRBV13|TRBD1|TRBJ2-1
TGTGCCAGCAGCCGCGGTGGACAGGGGGGCAATGAGCAGTTCTTC
CASSRGGQGGNEQFF
>17|.|TRBV15|TRBD1|TRBJ1-3
TGTGCCACCAGCAGAGATCGACAGGGTCCTGGAGGAAACACCATATATTTT
CATSRDRQGPGGNTIYF
>18|.|TRBV7-2|TRBD2|TRBJ2-5
TGTGCCAGCAGCTTAGAAATTGCTAGCGGGAGGTCCCAAGAGACCCAGTACTTC
CASSLEIASGRSQETQYF
>14|.|TRBV7-9|.|TRBJ2-3
TGTGCCAGCAGCTTACGCCGGGGGCAAGATACGCAGTATTTT
CASSLRRGQDTQYF
>13|few|TRBV29-1|TRBD1|TRBJ1-3
TGCAGCGCCCGACAGGGAGGCGGAAACACCATATATTTT
CSARQGGGNTIYF
>14|.|TRBV12-5|.|TRBJ2-3
TGTGCTAGTGGTTTAGCGGGCAGCACAGATACGCAGTATTTT
CASGLAGSTDTQYF
>15|.|TRBV30|TRBD1|TRBJ2-7
TGTGCCTGGAGTGGAGGACAGGGGGGAGCCTACGAGCAGTACTTC
CAWSGGQGGAYEQYF
>17|few|TRBV28|TRBD1|TRBJ1-2
TGTGCCAGCAGTTTAAGGGGGCCAGGTCAGCGAAACTATGGCTACACCTTC
CASSLRGPGQRNYGYTF
>11|.|TRBV25-1|.|TRBJ1-1
TGTGCCAGCAGTATCCTGTGGGAAGCTTTCTTT
CASSILWEAFF
>15|few|TRBV29-1|TRBD2|TRBJ2-3
TGCAGCGTTTTAACGGCGGGAGGGTACACAGATACGCAGTATTTT
CSVLTAGGYTDTQYF